Shown below are 25 T cell receptor beta chains from a single sample sequenced in a study of neurological immune-mediated disorders. Time point in this sample: technical triplicate 2. In TCRdb, the 5' RACE reads were re-called with MiXCR into one record per CDR3 protein. The profile shows under 35,000 distinct CDR3 sequences, about 14% of them singletons. Material for sequencing was CD4+ T cells from blood. The receptors here all came from a female donor with HTLV-1-associated myelopathy (HAM/TSP).

This clonotype was detected only a few times. This rearrangement joins TRBV11-2 to TRBJ2-2, with 9 positions matching TRBD1. J gave up 4 bases and V 4 bases, and 10 bases lay outside the gene matches. The CDR3 sequence is 17 residues long. Germline loops: CDR1 SGHAT, CDR2 FQNNGV. CDR3 amino acids: CASSSRDRDVRTGELFF. The CDR3 DNA reads TGTGCCAGCAGCTCCCGGGACAGGGATGTGCGCACCGGGGAGCTGTTTTTT.

The sample holds many counts of this clonotype. The V gene is TRBV6-5, the J gene TRBJ1-2; D not certain. Germline V lookup: CDR1 MNHEY, CDR2 SVGAGI. The CDR3 has 14 residues. Trimming stripped 5 bases from V and 1 base from J, with 11 bases between. CDR3 amino acids: CASSNDRGNYGYTF. CDR3 nucleotides: TGTGCCAGCAGTAACGACCGGGGTAACTATGGCTACACCTTC.

At least ten counts were recorded for this clonotype. The DNA of the CDR3 is TGCAGTGCTAGAGAGGGGGGAAGGGTAAATCAGCCCCAGCATTTT. As protein: CSAREGGRVNQPQHF. The J gene is TRBJ1-5, the V gene TRBV20-1; TRBD1 might be the D (5 bases). The length of the CDR3 is 15 residues. Germline CDR1 is DFQATT and CDR2 is SNEGSKA (reference sequence). V was trimmed by 0 bases and J by 4 bases, leaving 13 bases between them.

This clonotype was seen at least ten times. This chain joins TRBV18 and TRBJ2-3, with D maybe TRBD1 (5 bases). Trimming shortened V by 3 bases and J by 0 bases, and 13 bases separated the two germline ends. This CDR3 is 16 amino acids long. Germline values: CDR1 KGHSH, CDR2 LQKENI. CDR3 nucleotides: TGTGCCAGCTCACCCCAAAGACAGACTAGCACAGATACGCAGTATTTT. It encodes CASSPQRQTSTDTQYF.

This clonotype was found many times. The V gene is TRBV3-1, the J gene TRBJ2-7; 11 bases map to TRBD2. V dropped 4 bases and J dropped 3; count of bases not matched to a gene: 5. CDR1 is LGHDT and CDR2 is YNNKEL in the germline V gene (reference sequence). The CDR3 consists of 15 residues. CDR3 in amino acids: CASSPGLAGLYEQYF. The CDR3 bases are TGTGCCAGCAGCCCCGGACTAGCGGGTCTCTACGAGCAGTACTTC.

This clonotype has a count of ten or more. The chain has TRBV5-1 and TRBJ2-5, with 10 bases that match TRBD1. CDR1 and CDR2 from the germline V gene are SGHRS and YFSETQ. V lost 4 bases, J lost 3 bases, and 9 bases stayed unmatched. There are 16 residues in the CDR3. CDR3: CASSPSPGTGEETQYF. The CDR3 nucleotides read TGCGCCAGCAGCCCCTCCCCGGGGACAGGGGAAGAGACCCAGTACTTC.

This clonotype was recorded many times. The J gene is TRBJ2-5, the V gene TRBV14; possible D gene TRBD2, 6 bases. Per the germline V gene, CDR1 is SGHDN and CDR2 is FVKESK. The length of the CDR3 is 14 residues. V was shortened by 1 base and J by 5 bases, with 11 bases between the two germline ends. The CDR3 DNA reads as TGTGCCAGCAGCCAAGGACGGGAGTCGGAGACCCAGTACTTC. The encoded protein is CASSQGRESETQYF.

This clonotype has ten or more counts. J is TRBJ2-3 and V is TRBV29-1; perhaps TRBD1 as D (5 bases). There are 13 residues in the CDR3. Trimming took 4 bases from V and 1 from J, leaving 9 bases between them. Germline V gene data show CDR1 as SQVTM and CDR2 as ANQGSEA. The CDR3 here is CSVGGGGTDTQYF. CDR3 nucleotide sequence: TGCAGCGTTGGGGGCGGAGGCACAGATACGCAGTATTTT.

The sample holds many counts of this clonotype. The chain uses TRBV3-1 and TRBJ1-2, with D perhaps TRBD1 (6 bases). Per germline, CDR1 LGHDT and CDR2 YNNKEL (reference sequence). V lost 4 bases and J lost 0, with 12 bases in between. The CDR3 sequence is 15 residues long. CDR3 in DNA: TGTGCCAGCAGCCTTTGGGACACAGCTAACTATGGCTACACCTTC. It translates to CASSLWDTANYGYTF.

This clonotype has ten or more counts. The chain links TRBV7-2 to TRBJ2-5; TRBD2 matches 12 bases. Trimming at V came to 5 bases and at J to 7 bases, leaving 8 bases not matched to a gene. The germline V gene has CDR1 SGHTA and CDR2 FQGNSA. This CDR3 region has 15 residues. CDR3 sequence: CASSASSGGAGTQYF. In DNA, the CDR3 is TGTGCCAGCAGCGCTTCTAGCGGGGGGGCTGGGACCCAGTACTTC.

This clonotype was observed many times. The gene calls are TRBV12-3 or TRBV12-4 and TRBJ1-5; no reliable D call. The CDR3 consists of 13 residues. V was shortened by 1 base and J by 6 bases, with 7 bases between the two germline ends. Written as DNA, the CDR3 is TGTGCCAGCAGTTTAGGGTTGGTTCAGCCCCAGCATTTT. Its protein is CASSLGLVQPQHF.

Ten or more counts support this clonotype. The chain is built from TRBV6-5 and TRBJ2-7, with D perhaps TRBD1 (6 bases). The CDR3 contains 14 residues. The ends were cut back, 5 bases at V and 3 bases at J, with 14 bases in the middle. Germline CDR1 MNHEY, CDR2 SVGAGI. CDR3 DNA sequence: TGTGCCAGCAGTACCGACAGGTGGAACTACGAGCAGTACTTC. It specifies CASSTDRWNYEQYF.

This clonotype is medium-sized. The chain combines TRBV7-9 with TRBJ1-4; D possibly corresponds to TRBD1 (5 bases). Germline CDR1 is SEHNR and CDR2 is FQNEAQ (reference sequence). This CDR3 contains 16 residues. V was trimmed by 5 bases and J by 7 bases, leaving 20 bases between them. Here the CDR3 reads CASSLNPGTALEKLFF. The CDR3 DNA is TGTGCCAGCAGCCTTAACCCGGGGACGGCGCTTGAAAAACTGTTTTTT.

The sample holds many counts of this clonotype. The chain joins TRBV29-1 to TRBJ1-3; D gene uncertain. Trimming shortened V by 3 bases and J by 0 bases, and 6 bases separated the two germline ends. From germline, CDR1 is SQVTM and CDR2 ANQGSEA. The CDR3 totals 13 residues. CDR3 region: CSVERSSGNTIYF. The CDR3 DNA reads TGCAGCGTTGAGCGGAGCTCTGGAAACACCATATATTTT.

This clonotype was seen at least ten times. The chain employs TRBV20-1 and TRBJ2-2; perhaps TRBD2 as D (5 bases). Trimming took 3 bases from V and 8 from J, leaving 10 bases between them. This CDR3 has 12 residues. Germline V gene data show CDR1 as DFQATT and CDR2 as SNEGSKA (reference sequence). CDR3 sequence (DNA): TGCAGTGCTAGGGACTTTTCAGGGGAGCTGTTTTTT. Its protein product is CSARDFSGELFF.

This clonotype was seen only a few times. This chain links TRBV30 with TRBJ1-1, with no clear D. From germline, CDR1 is GTSNPN and CDR2 SVGIG (reference sequence). The CDR3 contains 12 residues. Trimming cost V 0 bases and J 6 bases, with 8 bases left between them. The CDR3 reads CAWSVDGAEAFF. The CDR3 DNA reads TGTGCCTGGAGTGTAGACGGGGCTGAAGCTTTCTTT.

Judged by abundance, this clonotype is medium-sized. V usage is TRBV5-5 and J usage is TRBJ1-2; D gene uncertain. Trimming took off 1 base at V and 1 base at J, with 11 bases between the two ends. This CDR3 is built from 15 residues. Per the germline V gene, CDR1 is SGHKS and CDR2 is YYEKEE (reference sequence). The CDR3 nucleotides read TGTGCCAGCAGCTTGCGGGGAGGAATTAACTATGGCTACACCTTC. Its translation: CASSLRGGINYGYTF.

At least ten counts were recorded for this clonotype. The chain joins TRBV5-1 to TRBJ2-3; D unclear. Per the germline V gene, CDR1 is SGHRS and CDR2 is YFSETQ. CDR3 size: 13 residues. V was pared by 4 bases and J by 4 bases, with 10 bases between. CDR3 sequence: CASSAGRSDTQYF. The CDR3 DNA is TGCGCCAGCAGCGCCGGGCGTTCAGATACGCAGTATTTT. Full variable domain (rest looked up from reference TRBV5-1 and TRBJ2-3): KAGVTQTPRYLIKTRGQQVTLSCSPISGHRSVSWYQQTPGQGLQFLFEYFSETQRNKGNFPGRFSGRQFSNSRSEMNVSTLELGDSALYLCASSAGRSDTQYFGPGTRLTVL.

In this sample, this clonotype turned up many times. The genes are TRBV7-3 and TRBJ2-2; D is possibly TRBD1 (5 bases). CDR1 is SGHTA, CDR2 FQGTGA, per germline. The CDR3 sequence is 14 residues long. V dropped 5 bases and J dropped 3 bases, with 10 bases sitting between them. The CDR3 is CASSPIGDTGELFF. CDR3 DNA sequence: TGTGCCAGCAGCCCAATAGGGGACACCGGGGAGCTGTTTTTT.

This clonotype has ten or more counts. The chain links TRBV20-1 to TRBJ2-7, with 12 bases matching TRBD2. V shed 3 bases, J shed 2 bases, and the junction held 11 bases outside the gene matches. The germline V gene has CDR1 DFQATT and CDR2 SNEGSKA (reference sequence). This CDR3 is built from 17 residues. Written as DNA, the CDR3 is TGCAGTGCTAGTGCGGCGCTAGCGGGGGGGAACCCCTACGAGCAGTACTTC. This sequence encodes CSASAALAGGNPYEQYF.

There are many counts of this clonotype. This chain uses TRBV7-3 with TRBJ2-3, with a weak D call TRBD2 (6 bases). This CDR3 comprises 17 residues. The V gene lost 2 bases and the J gene lost 2 bases, with 17 bases spanning the gap. The V gene's germline CDR1 is SGHTA and CDR2 FQGTGA. CDR3 region: CASSLGWTGAFTDTQYF. As DNA, the CDR3 is TGTGCCAGCAGCTTAGGGTGGACGGGAGCTTTCACAGATACGCAGTATTTT.

This clonotype occurred many times. This chain joins TRBV6-6 and TRBJ2-5; no definite D call. In germline, CDR1 is MNHNY, CDR2 SVGAGI (reference sequence). V was pared by 2 bases and J by 0 bases, with 10 bases between. The CDR3 is 15 amino acids. The CDR3 sequence is CASSYGPHNQETQYF. The CDR3 DNA follows: TGTGCCAGCAGTTACGGCCCCCACAACCAAGAGACCCAGTACTTC.

At least ten counts were recorded for this clonotype. The J gene is TRBJ2-1, the V gene TRBV4-3; the match to TRBD2 covers 9 bases. The germline gives CDR1 LGHNA, CDR2 YSLEER. With 0 bases clipped from V and 12 bases from J, the junction kept 6 bases outside the gene matches. The CDR3 totals 14 residues. CDR3 amino acids: CASSQDPAGGPQFF. In DNA, the CDR3 is TGCGCCAGCAGCCAAGATCCAGCGGGGGGCCCGCAGTTCTTC.

This clonotype has at least ten counts. The chain has TRBV6-5 and TRBJ2-3; 10 bases are a match to TRBD2. Trimming removed 0 bases from V and 1 base from J; junction bases left unmatched: 10. Germline CDR1 is MNHEY and CDR2 is SVGAGI. This CDR3 is built from 19 residues. This chain's CDR3 is CASSYSLGTSGTGTDTQYF. The CDR3, as DNA: TGTGCCAGCAGTTACTCTTTGGGAACTAGCGGGACCGGCACAGATACGCAGTATTTT.

This clonotype has a count of ten or more. The rearrangement links TRBV20-1 to TRBJ1-2; D is perhaps TRBD1 (6 bases). CDR1 is DFQATT, CDR2 SNEGSKA, per germline (reference sequence). The CDR3 has 11 amino acids. V shed 6 bases and J shed 8 bases, with 13 bases lying between them. CDR3 DNA sequence: TGCAGTGCAAGGAACAGGGACGGCTACACCTTC. It is translated as CSARNRDGYTF.